This TCR beta chain was captured in a study of blood T cell repertoires in COVID-19. Study-wide background: Acute-phase and convalescent COVID-19 samples originated in the United States, Italy and Spain. Nucleic acid was either cDNA or gDNA, and it came from T cells, B-cell-depleted T cells, or PBMCs.

From germline, CDR1 is SGHKS and CDR2 YYEKEE (reference sequence). Losses at the gene ends were 0 bases for V and 4 bases for J; bases not matched to a gene: 12. The CDR3 contains 19 residues. In the authors' methods: Nucleated cell counts were estimated from reference gene primer amplification. Method: immunoSEQ multiplex PCR; TCRdb's copy keeps in-frame clones and lacks some. V and J calls and clone size are copied from that table; D and trimming were computed from the DNA. The data contain under 550,000 clones, approximately 90% of them singletons. Followed longitudinally, the Seattle patients had been enrolled during active infection.

The chain links TRBV5-5 to TRBJ2-3, with 12 bases identical to TRBD2. The receptor was derived from a man in his late teens or twenties with COVID-19, enrolled during active disease. The sample was peripheral blood. This CDR3 reads CASSLGRLAGGFMADTQYF. Written as DNA, the CDR3 is TGTGCCAGCAGCTTGGGTCGGCTAGCGGGAGGGTTCATGGCAGATACGCAGTATTTT. Full variable domain (rest looked up from reference TRBV5-5 and TRBJ2-3): DAGVTQSPTHLIKTRGQQVTLRCSPISGHKSVSWYQQVLGQGPQFIFQYYEKEERGRGNFPDRFSARQFPNYSSELNVNALLLGDSALYLCASSLGRLAGGFMADTQYFGPGTRLTVL.